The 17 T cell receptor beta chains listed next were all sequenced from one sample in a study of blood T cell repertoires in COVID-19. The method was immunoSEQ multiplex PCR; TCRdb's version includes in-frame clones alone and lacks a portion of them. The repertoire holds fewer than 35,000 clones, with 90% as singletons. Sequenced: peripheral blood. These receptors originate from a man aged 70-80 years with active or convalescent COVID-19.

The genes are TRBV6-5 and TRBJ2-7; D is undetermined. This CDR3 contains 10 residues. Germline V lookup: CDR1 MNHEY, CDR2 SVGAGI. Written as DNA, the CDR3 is TGTGCGAAACCCCCCGGCGAGCAGTACGTC. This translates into CAKPPGEQYV.

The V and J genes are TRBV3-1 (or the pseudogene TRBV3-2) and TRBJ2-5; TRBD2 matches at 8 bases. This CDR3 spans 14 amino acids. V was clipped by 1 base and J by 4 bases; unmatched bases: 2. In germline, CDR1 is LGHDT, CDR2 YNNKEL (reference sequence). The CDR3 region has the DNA TGTGCCAGCAGCCAAGCGGGAGGGCGAGAGACCCAGTACTTC. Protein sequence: CASSQAGGRETQYF.

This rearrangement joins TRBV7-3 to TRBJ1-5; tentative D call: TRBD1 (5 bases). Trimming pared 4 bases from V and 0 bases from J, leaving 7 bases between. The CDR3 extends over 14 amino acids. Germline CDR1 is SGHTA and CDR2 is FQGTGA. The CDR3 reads CASSSDSSNQPQHF. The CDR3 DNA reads TGTGCCAGCAGCTCTGACAGTAGCAATCAGCCCCAGCATTTT.

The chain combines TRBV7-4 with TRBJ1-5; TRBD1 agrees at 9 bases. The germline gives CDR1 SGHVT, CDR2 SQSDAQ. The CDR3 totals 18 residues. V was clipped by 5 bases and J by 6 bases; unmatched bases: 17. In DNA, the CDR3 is TGTGCCAGCAGCCAAGTCCCGGGACAGGGTGGGCAGGGTCAGCCCCAGCATTTT. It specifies CASSQVPGQGGQGQPQHF. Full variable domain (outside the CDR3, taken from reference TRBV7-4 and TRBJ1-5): GAGVSQSPRYKVAKRGRDVALRCDSISGHVTLYWYRQTLGQGSEVLTYSQSDAQRDKSGRPSGRFSAERPERSVSTLKIQRTEQGDSAVYLCASSQVPGQGGQGQPQHFGDGTRLSIL.

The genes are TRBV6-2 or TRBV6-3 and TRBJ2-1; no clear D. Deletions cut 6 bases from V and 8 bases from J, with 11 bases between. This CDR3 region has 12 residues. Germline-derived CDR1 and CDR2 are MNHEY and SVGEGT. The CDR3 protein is CASSYPSDEQFF. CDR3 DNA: TGTGCCAGCAGCTATCCCTCCGATGAGCAGTTCTTC.

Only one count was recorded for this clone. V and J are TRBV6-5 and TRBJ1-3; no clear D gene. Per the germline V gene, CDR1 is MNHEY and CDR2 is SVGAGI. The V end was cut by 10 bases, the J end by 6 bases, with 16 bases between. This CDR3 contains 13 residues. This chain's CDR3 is CATRRGGQNTIYF. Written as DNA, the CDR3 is TGTGCCACCCGGCGGGGAGGGCAAAACACCATATATTTT.

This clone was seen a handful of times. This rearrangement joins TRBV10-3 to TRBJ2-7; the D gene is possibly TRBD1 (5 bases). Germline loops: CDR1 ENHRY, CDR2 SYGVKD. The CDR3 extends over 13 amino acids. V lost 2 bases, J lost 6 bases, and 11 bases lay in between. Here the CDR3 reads CAISEAQGAEQYV. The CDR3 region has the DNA TGTGCCATCAGTGAGGCTCAAGGGGCCGAGCAGTACGTC.

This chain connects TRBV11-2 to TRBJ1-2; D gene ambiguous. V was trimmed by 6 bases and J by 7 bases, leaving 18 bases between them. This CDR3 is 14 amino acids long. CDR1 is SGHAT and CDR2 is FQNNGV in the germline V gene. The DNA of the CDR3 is TGTGCCAGCAGTCCAAGTTTAGGCCGGGGTGGCTACACCTTC. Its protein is CASSPSLGRGGYTF.

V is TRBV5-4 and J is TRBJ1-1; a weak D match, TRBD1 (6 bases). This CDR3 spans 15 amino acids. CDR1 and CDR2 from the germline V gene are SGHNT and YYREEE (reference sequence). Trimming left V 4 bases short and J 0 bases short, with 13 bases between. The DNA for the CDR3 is TGTGCCAGCAGCCCGAGGGGGGGCATGAACACTGAAGCTTTCTTT. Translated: CASSPRGGMNTEAFF.

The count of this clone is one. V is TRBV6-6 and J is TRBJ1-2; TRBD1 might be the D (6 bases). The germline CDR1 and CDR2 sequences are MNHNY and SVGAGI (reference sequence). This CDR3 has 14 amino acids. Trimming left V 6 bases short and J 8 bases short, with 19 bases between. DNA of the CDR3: TGTGCCAGCAGCTCCAGCACAGGGTTTTGGGGCTACACCTTC. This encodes CASSSSTGFWGYTF.

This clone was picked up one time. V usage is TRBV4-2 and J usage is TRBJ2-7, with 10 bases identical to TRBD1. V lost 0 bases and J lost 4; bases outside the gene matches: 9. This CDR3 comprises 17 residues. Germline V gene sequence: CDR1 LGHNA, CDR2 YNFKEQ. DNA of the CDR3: TGTGCCAGCAGCCAAGATGCGGCGGGACAGGGGTTTTACGAGCAGTACTTC. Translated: CASSQDAAGQGFYEQYF.

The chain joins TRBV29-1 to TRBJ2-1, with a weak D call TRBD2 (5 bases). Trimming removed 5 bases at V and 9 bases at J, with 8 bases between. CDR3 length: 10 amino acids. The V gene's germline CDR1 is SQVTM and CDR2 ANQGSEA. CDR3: CSVQRAEQFF. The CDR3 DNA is TGCAGCGTTCAGAGGGCTGAGCAGTTCTTC.

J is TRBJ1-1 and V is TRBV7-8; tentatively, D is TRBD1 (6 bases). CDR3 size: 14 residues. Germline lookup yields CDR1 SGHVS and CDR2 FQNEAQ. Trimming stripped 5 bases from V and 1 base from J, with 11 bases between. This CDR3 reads CASSPRTANTEAFF. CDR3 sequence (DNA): TGTGCCAGCAGCCCGCGGACAGCGAACACTGAAGCTTTCTTT.

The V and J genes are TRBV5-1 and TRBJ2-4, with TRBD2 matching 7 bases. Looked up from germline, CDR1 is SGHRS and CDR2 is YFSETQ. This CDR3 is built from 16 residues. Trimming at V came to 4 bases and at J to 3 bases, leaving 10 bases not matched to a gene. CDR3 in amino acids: CASSQELARGKNIQYF. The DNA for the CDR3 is TGCGCCAGCAGCCAAGAACTAGCGAGGGGCAAAAACATTCAGTACTTC.

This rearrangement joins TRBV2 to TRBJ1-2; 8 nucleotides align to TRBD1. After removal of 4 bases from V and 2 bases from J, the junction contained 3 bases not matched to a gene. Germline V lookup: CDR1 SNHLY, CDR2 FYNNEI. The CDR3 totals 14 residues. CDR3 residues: CASSAAGGNYGYTF. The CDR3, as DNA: TGTGCCAGCAGTGCGGCAGGGGGCAACTATGGCTACACCTTC. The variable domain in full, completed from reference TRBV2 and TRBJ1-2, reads EPEVTQTPSHQVTQMGQEVILRCVPISNHLYFYWYRQILGQKVEFLVSFYNNEISEKSEIFDDQFSVERPDGSNFTLKIRSTKLEDSAMYFCASSAAGGNYGYTFGSGTRLTVV.

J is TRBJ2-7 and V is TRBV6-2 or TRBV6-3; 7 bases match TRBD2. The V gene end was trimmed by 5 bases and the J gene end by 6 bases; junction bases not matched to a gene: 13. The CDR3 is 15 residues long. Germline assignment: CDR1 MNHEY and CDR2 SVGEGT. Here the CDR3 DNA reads TGTGCCAGCAGTCGTGTCTCCCCTAGGACTAGCGAGCAGTACTTC. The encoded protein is CASSRVSPRTSEQYF.

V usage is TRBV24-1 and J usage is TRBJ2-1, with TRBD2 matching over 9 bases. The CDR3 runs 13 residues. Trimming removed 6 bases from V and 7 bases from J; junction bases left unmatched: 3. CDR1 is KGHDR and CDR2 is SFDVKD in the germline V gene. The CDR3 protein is CATSSAGGNEQFF. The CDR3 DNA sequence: TGTGCCACCAGTTCAGCGGGGGGAAATGAGCAGTTCTTC.